A single TCR beta chain is shown here with its context. The data stem from a study of shared clonotypes between healthy human individuals. Across the study: Three plates each covered CD4 naive and memory; CD8 naive two, CD8 memory one.

Libraries were prepared by immunoSEQ multiplex PCR; TCRdb keeps only in-frame clonotypes and omits some of them. The data contain 2 million to 2.5 million clones, approximately 96% of them seen just once; the ten biggest clones take up around 0.13%. This clonotype originated in a young man in good health. Sequencing was done on a sample of naive CD4+ T cells sorted from blood. As for subset: CD45RA+ positively selected.

In DNA, the CDR3 is TGTGCCATCAGTGAGTCGGTCGGGGGCCCGGGGGAGCAGTTCTTC. Protein: CAISESVGGPGEQFF. V and J are TRBV10-3 and TRBJ2-1; D possibly matches TRBD1 or TRBD2 (6 bases each). Trimming pared 0 bases from V and 10 bases from J, leaving 16 bases between. This CDR3 is built from 15 residues. CDR1 is ENHRY, CDR2 SYGVKD, per germline.